This TCR beta chain appears in the sequencing data of a study of blood T cell repertoires in COVID-19. Study summary: There were acute and convalescent COVID-19 samples, and they came from the United States, Italy and Spain. Nucleic acid was either cDNA or gDNA, and it came from T cells, B-cell-depleted T cells, or PBMCs.

Trimming removed 3 bases from V and 10 bases from J, with 18 bases in between. The germline V gene encodes CDR1 DFQATT and CDR2 SNEGSKA (reference sequence). The CDR3 totals 14 residues. Per the study methods: Cell counts per sample came from amplifying reference gene primers. Clones were read by immunoSEQ multiplex PCR, and TCRdb kept only the in-frame ones, dropping some. That table gives V, J and clone size, and the DNA gave D and trimming. This table has some 210,000 clones, around 90% appearing once. The J gene is TRBJ2-2, the V gene TRBV20-1; TRBD2 is a possible D gene (5 bases). The receptor was derived from a man aged 55 to 69 who had recovered from COVID-19. Source material: peripheral blood. The CDR3 is CSASRTLRSAELFF. The CDR3 DNA reads as TGCAGTGCTAGTAGGACTTTAAGATCAGCGGAGCTGTTTTTT.